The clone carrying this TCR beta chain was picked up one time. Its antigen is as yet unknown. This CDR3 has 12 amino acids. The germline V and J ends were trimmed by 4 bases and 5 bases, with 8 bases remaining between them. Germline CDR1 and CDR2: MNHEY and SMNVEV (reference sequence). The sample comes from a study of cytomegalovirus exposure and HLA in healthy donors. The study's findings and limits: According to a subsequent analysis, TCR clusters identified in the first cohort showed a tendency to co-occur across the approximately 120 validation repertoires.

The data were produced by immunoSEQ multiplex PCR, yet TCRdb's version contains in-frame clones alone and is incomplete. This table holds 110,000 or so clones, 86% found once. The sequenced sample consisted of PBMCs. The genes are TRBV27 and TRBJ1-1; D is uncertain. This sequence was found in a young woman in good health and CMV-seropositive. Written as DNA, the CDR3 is TGTGCCAGCAGTTCCGGAGATACTGAAGCTTTCTTT. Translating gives CASSSGDTEAFF.